The following is a T cell receptor beta chain sequence with its context. The record originates from a study of blood T cell repertoires in COVID-19. Per the germline V gene, CDR1 is SGHKS and CDR2 is YYEKEE (reference sequence). CDR3 size: 14 residues. After removal of 4 bases from V and 3 bases from J, the junction contained 5 bases not matched to a gene. Authors' analysis steps: Nucleated cell counts were estimated from reference gene primer amplification. TCRdb's copy holds only in-frame clones and misses some; the assay was immunoSEQ multiplex PCR. V, J and clone size reflect that table, while D and trimming were determined from the DNA. Of over 100,000 clones in the sample, roughly 82% are singletons; the top ten hold 4% to 5.5%.

The clonotype originates from a man aged 55 to 70 with acute or convalescent COVID-19. Sequenced: peripheral blood. J is TRBJ1-2 and V is TRBV5-5, with 8 bases aligning to TRBD1. The CDR3 DNA sequence: TGTGCCAGCAGCCAACAGGGGGATGACTATGGCTACACCTTC. Encoded protein: CASSQQGDDYGYTF.